The T cell receptor beta chain described here comes from a study of memory CD4+ T cells and cytomegalovirus serostatus. On the study more broadly: Of the healthy Belgian adults, 9 were CMV seropositive and about two dozen seronegative.

The germline V gene has CDR1 SGHRS and CDR2 YFSETQ. The CDR3 is 14 amino acids. Trimming took off 1 base at V and 0 bases at J, with 7 bases between the two ends. The sort gate was single viable CD3+CD4+CD8-CD45RO+ cells for memory CD4+ T cells. Donors' CMV status reflects serum IgG against pp150, pp28, p38, p52. Some clones are missing from TCRdb's copy, which holds only in-frame ones; the method was immunoSEQ multiplex PCR. This sample has some 50,000 clones, with under 80% found just once. General observations from the study: Of under 200 reported CMV TCRbeta sequences, under 70 were found in memory CD4+ repertoires.

For this clone: Its antigen is not known.

Sequencing was done on a sample of memory CD4+ T cells from blood. This receptor was identified in an adult in good health and CMV-seronegative. The V call is TRBV5-1, the J call TRBJ1-1; D not resolved. The CDR3 bases are TGCGCCAGCAGCTTGTCCGGGGTGAACACTGAAGCTTTCTTT. The encoded protein is CASSLSGVNTEAFF.